The present entry profiles one TCR beta chain with its context. Its specificity is not known. V gave up 0 bases and J gave up 3 bases, with 24 bases separating them. This CDR3 contains 18 residues. Germline-derived CDR1 and CDR2 are DFQATT and SNEGSKA (reference sequence). TCRdb analysed the RT-PCR reads with MiXCR anew, one entry per CDR3 protein. The data show a few thousand distinct CDR3 sequences, roughly 73% seen once. This record belongs to a study of yellow fever vaccine responses in identical twins. The study's findings and limits: The T cell response to vaccination in identical twins was reportedly partly convergent and partly personalized.

The sequence came from a woman aged 18-29 years who received the yellow fever vaccine. The V gene is TRBV20-1, the J gene TRBJ2-7; D unclear. Here the sequenced sample was T cells from blood (PBMCs), unsorted or a sorted subset (not recorded which), taken before or after yellow fever vaccination (not recorded which). CDR3 nucleotides: TGCAGTGCTAGAGATCCGTTCGACACCCCTAATGCCTACTACGAGCAGTACTTC. This encodes CSARDPFDTPNAYYEQYF.